Listed here is a single T cell receptor beta chain. Building the TCR beta libraries relied on iRepertoire HTBI primers, and CDR3 regions underwent Arm-PCR. How the authors handled the data: Taken together, the samples had 62 TRBV and more than twelve TRBJ segments identified. TCRdb reanalysed the multiplex PCR reads using MiXCR and keeps one entry per CDR3 protein. TCRdb, rather than the study authors, made the V and J calls. The sample shows around 320,000 distinct CDR3 sequences, over 15% of them seen only once. The data were taken from a study of regulatory T cells in long-lasting Graves disease. CDR1 and CDR2 (germline): SGHKS, YYEKEE (reference sequence). This CDR3 has 15 residues. The J segment lost 1 base and the V segment lost 4 bases, leaving 5 bases of the junction unmatched. The time point is: newly diagnosed GD, antithyroid drugs for less than 3 months. From RNA extracted from PBMCs, the TCR library was made.

This same sample was also taken into another study, of T cells in Graves' hyperthyroidism and ophthalmopathy. That work states: RT-PCR in the first round (using the HTBI primer set) targeted the TCR CDR3. Most clonotypes expanded in thyroid above 0.001 were likewise present in blood.

The TCR was taken from a man aged 35 to 55 with Graves disease. The source material was peripheral blood mononuclear cells (PBMCs), sampled at new diagnosis, from a patient treated with antithyroid drugs. The rearrangement joins TRBV5-5 to TRBJ2-5; 9 nucleotides line up with TRBD1. CDR3 sequence reads: CASSDRGKAQETQYF. In DNA, the CDR3 is TGTGCCAGCAGCGACAGGGGGAAGGCCCAAGAGACCCAGTACTTC.